The clone carrying this T cell receptor beta chain was observed many times. No antigen is known for it. After 5'RACE with constant-segment primers, TCR alpha and TCR beta cDNA libraries carrying sample barcodes and UMIs were obtained. TCRdb ran MiXCR on the 5' RACE reads and lists one entry per CDR3 protein. Counted here are hundreds of thousands of distinct CDR3 sequences, approximately 8% occurring once; the ten biggest clones make up 20% to 25%. With 0 bases removed from V and 7 bases from J, the gap between germline ends came to 16 bases. The germline V gene has CDR1 SGHRS and CDR2 YFSETQ. The CDR3 contains 16 residues. The data were obtained in a study of T-cell memory formation after mild COVID-19. Across the study: In these data, TCR clusters were largely donor specific.

Study results and caveats: Cross-reactive memory seemingly joined, as some responding clones were found in pre-infection memory. Contracting clones from day 15 to 85 showed balanced CD4/CD8; later expanders favored CD4+.

The sample was PBMCs or a T cell subset sorted from them (not recorded which). This clonotype originated in a man aged 18 to 29 who had mild COVID-19 (a few samples of this study predate the infection). Cell type and time point are not known. The chain recombines TRBV5-1 with TRBJ2-2, with a tentative D call TRBD1 (5 bases). The DNA of the CDR3 is TGCGCCAGCAGCTTGGTATTGCCTGACAGTGGCGGGGAGCTGTTTTTT. It translates to CASSLVLPDSGGELFF.